This note documents a single TCR beta chain sequence. This sample was taken from a study of control samples from healthy donors and cancer patients. Only in-frame clones appear in the TCRdb table, and some are missing; sequencing was by immunoSEQ multiplex PCR. The table records about 120,000 clones, over 80% of them present only once. This receptor was identified in a man aged 80 or over with head and neck cancer. Sequencing used PBMCs.

CDR3 loop: CASSLAAQVSDSPLHF. The CDR3 DNA follows: TGTGCCAGCAGCTTAGCGGCGCAGGTATCAGATTCACCCCTCCACTTT. J is TRBJ1-6 and V is TRBV11-2; D not resolved. The V gene's germline CDR1 is SGHAT and CDR2 FQNNGV. CDR3 length: 16 residues. The V gene lost 1 base and the J gene lost 8 bases, with 15 bases spanning the gap.